The rows below give T cell receptor beta chains drawn from one sample of a study of cytomegalovirus exposure and HLA in healthy donors. Generated by immunoSEQ multiplex PCR, the TCRdb table keeps only in-frame clones and is missing some. The sample lists 71,000 or so clones; approximately 96% were seen once. Input material: PBMCs. The receptors derive from a man between 18 and 35 years old in good health and CMV-seropositive. Both conserved end residues are part of each CDR3. Fields, in order: V gene, J gene, clone size, D gene, CDR3 protein, CDR3 DNA. D genes are given only for firm matches. Size is omitted from some rows. Given values are once, few, many or a class for expanded clones.

>TRBV18|TRBJ2-1|.|.
CASSPPGLAEQFF
TGTGCCAGCTCACCACCGGGGTTAGCGGAGCAGTTCTTC
>TRBV19|TRBJ1-1|.|.
CASSIGAEAFF
TGTGCCAGTAGTATCGGTGCTGAAGCTTTCTTT
>TRBV28|TRBJ2-7|.|.
CASSLKGHFYEQYF
TGTGCCAGCAGTTTAAAGGGACACTTCTACGAGCAGTACTTC
>TRBV5-1|TRBJ1-2|.|.
CASSRDRINNYGYTF
TGCGCCAGCAGCCGCGACAGGATTAACAACTATGGCTACACCTTC
>TRBV15|TRBJ2-2|many|.
CATSREAAGPGELFF
TGTGCCACCAGCAGGGAGGCCGCGGGTCCCGGGGAGCTGTTTTTT
>TRBV19|TRBJ1-6|once|TRBD1
CASRYRAGGYSDSPLHF
TGTGCCAGTAGATACAGGGCAGGGGGGTATTCCGATTCACCCCTCCACTTT
>TRBV19|TRBJ1-1|.|.
CASGGLERFF
TGTGCCAGTGGGGGCCTCGAGAGGTTCTTT
>TRBV4-2|TRBJ2-3|.|.
CASSQAAGPSTDTQYF
TGTGCCAGCAGCCAAGCCGCGGGTCCTAGCACAGATACGCAGTATTTT
>TRBV7-2|TRBJ1-1|.|.
CASSLGTTTEAFF
TGTGCCAGCAGCCTCGGGACAACAACTGAAGCTTTCTTT
>TRBV2|TRBJ2-1|.|TRBD2
CASSGLAGDYNEQFF
TGTGCCAGCAGTGGTCTAGCGGGGGACTACAATGAGCAGTTCTTC
>TRBV5-1|TRBJ1-2|.|TRBD1
CASSSGTGGAYGYTF
TGCGCCAGCAGTTCCGGGACAGGGGGAGCCTATGGCTACACCTTC